This T cell receptor (beta chain) was documented in a study of shared clonotypes between healthy human individuals. In its sample, this clone was seen once. A far larger clone is one nucleotide away, so this likely arose from a read error. The assay ran at deep level. Here immunoSEQ multiplex PCR was the method, and the copy in TCRdb shows in-frame clones only, minus some. Of a few hundred thousand clones listed, around three quarters are singletons. The sequence was collected from a woman between 35 and 50 years old in good health. Some clones in this sample may be carry-over from other donors' samples. Sample: PBMCs.

The CDR3 bases are TGTGCCTGCCACCGCGGTTCTGGAAACCCCATATATTTT. It translates to CACHRGSGNPIYF. The genes are TRBV30 and TRBJ1-3; D gene uncertain. In germline, CDR1 is GTSNPN, CDR2 SVGIG (reference sequence). This CDR3 is built from 13 residues. Supplemented by reference TRBV30 and TRBJ1-3, the full variable domain reads SQTIHQWPATLVQPVGSPLSLECTVEGTSNPNLYWYRQAAGRGLQLLFYSVGIGQISSEVPQNLSASRPQDRQFILSSKKLLLSDSGFYLCACHRGSGNPIYFGEGSWLTVV.